These 25 T cell receptor beta chains share one sample of origin, sequenced in a study of CD8 T cells in Susac syndrome. Reverse transcription of about 0.5 to 1 ug RNA was carried out with random hexamers. TCRdb re-called the immunoSEQ multiplex PCR reads through MiXCR, storing one row per CDR3 protein. The sample carries 110,000 or so distinct CDR3 sequences, nearly 95% recorded once. What was sequenced was CD4+ T cells from PBMCs. The receptors come from a human donor in good health.

The chain couples TRBV20-1 to TRBJ2-3; D possibly corresponds to TRBD2 (6 bases). The CDR3 spans 12 residues. Per germline, CDR1 DFQATT and CDR2 SNEGSKA (reference sequence). Between the trimmed V and J ends, which lost 5 bases and 4 bases, there was a span of 10 bases. The CDR3 spells CSAGGAADTQYF. CDR3 nucleotides: TGCAGTGCTGGAGGGGCAGCAGATACGCAGTATTTT.

This clonotype was seen a single time. This chain links TRBV4-1 with TRBJ2-3; D gene ambiguous. V dropped 0 bases and J dropped 0 bases, with 10 bases sitting between them. The CDR3 sequence is 16 residues long. Germline CDR1 MGHRA, CDR2 YSYEKL. CDR3 sequence: CASSQDSRRSTDTQYF. CDR3 DNA: TGCGCCAGCAGCCAAGATTCACGGCGGAGCACAGATACGCAGTATTTT.

The chain is built from TRBV7-9 and TRBJ2-1; D perhaps matches TRBD2 (6 bases). V was cut by 2 bases and J by 10 bases, with 12 bases left in between. The CDR3 loop spans 13 amino acids. The germline V gene encodes CDR1 SEHNR and CDR2 FQNEAQ (reference sequence). The CDR3 is CASSLYGGTEQFF. In DNA form, the CDR3 reads TGTGCCAGCAGCTTATACGGCGGGACCGAGCAGTTCTTC.

The J gene is TRBJ1-1, the V gene TRBV6-1; D gene unclear. The germline V gene has CDR1 MNHNS and CDR2 SASEGT. This CDR3 comprises 14 residues. V was cut by 7 bases and J by 3 bases, with 15 bases left in between. CDR3 DNA sequence: TGTGCCAGCACCCGCGGCTGGAGGGACACTGAAGCTTTCTTT. Protein: CASTRGWRDTEAFF.

V usage is TRBV30 and J usage is TRBJ2-1, with D tentatively TRBD1 (6 bases). CDR1 and CDR2 from the germline V gene are GTSNPN and SVGIG (reference sequence). Trimming stripped 7 bases from V and 2 bases from J, with 18 bases between. There are 15 residues in the CDR3. CDR3: CAYMTDGGAYNEQFF. CDR3 nucleotide sequence: TGTGCCTACATGACAGATGGGGGCGCCTACAATGAGCAGTTCTTC.

The chain uses TRBV25-1 and TRBJ2-1, with 7 bases that match TRBD1. Per the germline V gene, CDR1 is MGHDK and CDR2 is SYGVNS. The CDR3 extends over 17 amino acids. Trimming removed 5 bases from V and 0 bases from J; junction bases left unmatched: 10. CDR3 bases: TGTGCCAGCAGTCATCGACAGGGCCGGAGCTCCTACAATGAGCAGTTCTTC. Protein: CASSHRQGRSSYNEQFF. The full variable domain, completed using reference TRBV25-1 and TRBJ2-1, is EADIYQTPRYLVIGTGKKITLECSQTMGHDKMYWYQQDPGMELHLIHYSYGVNSTEKGDLSSESTVSRIRTEHFPLTLESARPSHTSQYLCASSHRQGRSSYNEQFFGPGTRLTVL.

J is TRBJ2-1 and V is TRBV15; TRBD2 matches 8 bases. The CDR3 consists of 15 residues. CDR1 LNHNV and CDR2 YYDKDF come from the germline V gene (reference sequence). V gave up 1 base and J gave up 7 bases; unmatched junction bases: 6. This CDR3 reads CATSRGGGPGNEQFF. CDR3 DNA: TGTGCCACCAGCAGAGGCGGGGGGCCCGGGAATGAGCAGTTCTTC.

The V call is TRBV20-1, the J call TRBJ1-1; no firm D call. Germline V CDR1 and CDR2: DFQATT, SNEGSKA (reference sequence). There are 14 residues in the CDR3. V dropped 1 base and J dropped 4 bases, with 13 bases sitting between them. CDR3 DNA: TGCAGTGCTAGAGTATTAAGCGCCGCCACTGAAGCTTTCTTT. This gives the protein CSARVLSAATEAFF.

The V gene is TRBV7-6, the J gene TRBJ2-5; 8 bases match TRBD2. V dropped 5 bases and J dropped 5; count of bases not matched to a gene: 7. CDR3 length equals 14 residues. CDR1 SGHVS and CDR2 FNYEAQ come from the germline V gene. The chain's CDR3 is CASSPGREWETQYF. CDR3 coding DNA: TGTGCCAGCAGCCCCGGGAGGGAGTGGGAGACCCAGTACTTC.

The gene calls are TRBV7-2 and TRBJ1-5; unclear D gene. Looked up from germline, CDR1 is SGHTA and CDR2 is FQGNSA. Trimming removed 6 bases from V and 7 bases from J, with 13 bases in between. This CDR3 is built from 13 residues. In DNA, the CDR3 is TGTGCCAGCAGATTGATGTCCGGACAGCCCCAGCATTTT. It yields the protein CASRLMSGQPQHF.

The V gene is TRBV20-1, the J gene TRBJ1-1; possibly TRBD1 for D (5 bases). Between the trimmed V and J ends, which lost 0 bases and 6 bases, there was a span of 11 bases. CDR1 and CDR2 from the germline V gene are DFQATT and SNEGSKA (reference sequence). This CDR3 spans 13 amino acids. The CDR3 protein is CSARDPGAPEAFF. Written as DNA, the CDR3 is TGCAGTGCTAGAGATCCCGGGGCCCCTGAAGCTTTCTTT.

This clonotype was counted a single time. V gene TRBV4-3 combines with J gene TRBJ2-7; D could derive from TRBD1 or TRBD2 (5 bases each). The germline CDR1 and CDR2 sequences are LGHNA and YSLEER. Trimming removed 0 bases from V and 4 bases from J, with 13 bases in between. The CDR3 is 15 residues long. The CDR3 spells CASSQEGTEAYEQYF. DNA for the CDR3: TGCGCCAGCAGCCAAGAAGGGACCGAGGCGTACGAGCAGTACTTC.

This sequence joins TRBV19 and TRBJ2-7, with D perhaps matching TRBD2 (6 bases). The V and J ends lost 7 bases and 1 base respectively, with 17 bases between them. The CDR3 is 15 residues long. CDR1 is LNHDA, CDR2 SQIVND, per germline (reference sequence). Here the CDR3 DNA reads TGTGCCAGTATACCCCCCGGCGGGACGTCCTACGAGCAGTACTTC. Its protein product is CASIPPGGTSYEQYF.

The chain uses TRBV5-1 and TRBJ1-1; 7 bases agree with TRBD1. The germline V gene encodes CDR1 SGHRS and CDR2 YFSETQ. The V gene end was trimmed by 4 bases and the J gene end by 4 bases; junction bases not matched to a gene: 4. CDR3 length equals 13 residues. This chain's CDR3 is CASSVQGFTEAFF. Here the CDR3 DNA reads TGCGCCAGCAGCGTACAGGGGTTCACTGAAGCTTTCTTT.

V is TRBV19 and J is TRBJ2-5; possible D gene TRBD1, 6 bases. With 5 bases removed from V and 2 bases from J, the gap between germline ends came to 12 bases. In germline, CDR1 is LNHDA, CDR2 SQIVND (reference sequence). There are 14 residues in the CDR3. The CDR3 bases are TGTGCCAGTAGTTCGCAGGGGCTTCAAGAGACCCAGTACTTC. This gives the protein CASSSQGLQETQYF.

The chain employs TRBV7-2 and TRBJ2-3; 8 bases match TRBD1. V trimming: 2 bases; J trimming: 6 bases; junction bases outside the gene matches: 7. CDR1 is SGHTA and CDR2 is FQGNSA in the germline V gene. CDR3 length: 15 residues. Written as DNA, the CDR3 is TGTGCCAGCAGCTTACGGCAGGGGGCGAGTGATACGCAGTATTTT. It is translated as CASSLRQGASDTQYF.

For this clonotype: The junction shows a germline mismatch at one end, possibly a read error. As DNA, the CDR3 is TGTGCCAGCAGATTGGCTACGACAGGATTCACAGATACGCAGTATTTT. It encodes CASRLATTGFTDTQYF. This chain connects TRBV5-8 to TRBJ2-3, with a possible D match to TRBD1 (6 bases). The CDR3 contains 16 residues. The germline V gene encodes CDR1 SGHTS and CDR2 YDEGEE.

The CDR3 loop reads CASGPTHPYNEQFF. CDR3 bases: TGCGCCAGCGGCCCGACCCATCCGTACAATGAGCAGTTCTTC. This chain connects TRBV5-1 to TRBJ2-1; no firm D call. Germline assignment: CDR1 SGHRS and CDR2 YFSETQ. CDR3 size: 14 residues. V was clipped by 7 bases and J by 4 bases, with 15 bases between them.

DNA of the CDR3: TGTGCCAGTAGTATTGAGGGGACTGGAAACACCATATATTTT. This gives the protein CASSIEGTGNTIYF. The chain combines TRBV19 with TRBJ1-3; tentative D call: TRBD1 (5 bases). The CDR3 extends over 14 amino acids. V lost 3 bases and J lost 2, with 8 bases in between. Germline CDR1 is LNHDA and CDR2 is SQIVND (reference sequence).

This rearrangement joins TRBV13 to TRBJ1-2, with a possible D match to TRBD1 (5 bases). V was trimmed by 5 bases and J by 4 bases, leaving 20 bases between them. The length of the CDR3 is 16 residues. Per the germline V gene, CDR1 is PRHDT and CDR2 is FYEKMQ (reference sequence). Here the CDR3 DNA reads TGTGCCAGCAGCCCAAGGGGCCAAGCGACTAGCTATGGCTACACCTTC. Its translation is CASSPRGQATSYGYTF. Full variable domain (outside the CDR3, taken from reference TRBV13 and TRBJ1-2): AAGVIQSPRHLIKEKRETATLKCYPIPRHDTVYWYQQGPGQDPQFLISFYEKMQSDKGSIPDRFSAQQFSDYHSELNMSSLELGDSALYFCASSPRGQATSYGYTFGSGTRLTVV.

The rearrangement links TRBV13 to TRBJ1-1, with 10 bases fitting TRBD1. Germline assignment: CDR1 PRHDT and CDR2 FYEKMQ (reference sequence). This CDR3 has 12 amino acids. V trimming: 3 bases; J trimming: 10 bases; junction bases outside the gene matches: 2. CDR3 sequence (DNA): TGTGCCAGCAGCTTGGGGGACAGGGGAGCTTTCTTT. Translated: CASSLGDRGAFF.

V and J are TRBV7-9 and TRBJ1-1; D uncertain. V lost 5 bases and J 12 bases, leaving 19 bases between the germline ends. The V gene's germline CDR1 is SEHNR and CDR2 FQNEAQ (reference sequence). The CDR3 totals 13 residues. CDR3 loop: CASSVTDPSRTFF. CDR3 nucleotide sequence: TGTGCCAGCAGCGTTACCGATCCAAGCCGCACTTTCTTT.

This clonotype was detected once. The chain employs TRBV19 and TRBJ2-7; no reliable D call. Germline V CDR1 and CDR2: LNHDA, SQIVND (reference sequence). The CDR3 runs 12 residues. V was shortened by 0 bases and J by 10 bases, with 10 bases between the two germline ends. DNA for the CDR3: TGTGCCAGTAGTATAGAGGCGAGGAACCAGTACTTC. This translates into CASSIEARNQYF.

Turning to this clonotype: Germline is not matched at one junction end, which may reflect a read error. This chain links TRBV7-2 with TRBJ2-7, with D hard to call. The germline V gene has CDR1 SGHTA and CDR2 FQGNSA. The length of the CDR3 is 14 residues. CDR3 amino acids: CASSLEPQSYGQYF. In nucleotides, the CDR3 is TGTGCCAGCAGCTTAGAGCCACAGAGCTACGGGCAGTACTTC.

The chain couples TRBV5-1 to TRBJ2-2; D perhaps matches TRBD1 (5 bases). The germline CDR1 and CDR2 sequences are SGHRS and YFSETQ. This CDR3 is built from 13 residues. V was cut by 2 bases and J by 6 bases, with 8 bases left in between. As DNA, the CDR3 is TGCGCCAGCAGCTTTGGACAACCCGGGGAGCTGTTTTTT. As protein: CASSFGQPGELFF.